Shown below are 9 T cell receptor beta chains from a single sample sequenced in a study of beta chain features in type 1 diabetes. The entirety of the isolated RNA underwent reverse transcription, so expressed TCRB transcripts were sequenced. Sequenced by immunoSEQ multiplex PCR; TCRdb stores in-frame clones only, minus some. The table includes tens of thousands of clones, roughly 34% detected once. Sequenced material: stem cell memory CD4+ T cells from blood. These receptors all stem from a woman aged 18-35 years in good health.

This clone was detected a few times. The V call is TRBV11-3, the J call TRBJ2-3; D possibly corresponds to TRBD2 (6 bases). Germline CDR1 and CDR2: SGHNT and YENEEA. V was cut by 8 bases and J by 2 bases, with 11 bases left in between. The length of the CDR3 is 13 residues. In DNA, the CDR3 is TGTGCCAGCGTAGGAGGGGTCACAGATACGCAGTATTTT. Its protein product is CASVGGVTDTQYF.

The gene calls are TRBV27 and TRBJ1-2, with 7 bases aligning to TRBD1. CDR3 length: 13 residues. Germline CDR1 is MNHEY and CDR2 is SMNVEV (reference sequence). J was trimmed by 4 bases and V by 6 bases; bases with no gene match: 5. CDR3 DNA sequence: TGTGCCAGCAGGCGGGACAGCCTCTATGGCTACACCTTC. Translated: CASRRDSLYGYTF.

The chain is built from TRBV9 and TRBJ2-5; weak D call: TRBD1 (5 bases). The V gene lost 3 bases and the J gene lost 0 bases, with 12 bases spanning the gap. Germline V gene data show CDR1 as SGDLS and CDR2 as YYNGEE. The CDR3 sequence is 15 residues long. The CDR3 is CASSARVSYQETQYF. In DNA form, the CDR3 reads TGTGCCAGCAGCGCCAGGGTTTCGTACCAAGAGACCCAGTACTTC.

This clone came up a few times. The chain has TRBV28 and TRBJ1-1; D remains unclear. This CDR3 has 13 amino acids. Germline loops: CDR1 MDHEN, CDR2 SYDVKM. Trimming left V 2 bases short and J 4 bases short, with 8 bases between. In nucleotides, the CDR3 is TGTGCCAGCAGTTTAGTCGGGGTCACTGAAGCTTTCTTT. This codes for CASSLVGVTEAFF.

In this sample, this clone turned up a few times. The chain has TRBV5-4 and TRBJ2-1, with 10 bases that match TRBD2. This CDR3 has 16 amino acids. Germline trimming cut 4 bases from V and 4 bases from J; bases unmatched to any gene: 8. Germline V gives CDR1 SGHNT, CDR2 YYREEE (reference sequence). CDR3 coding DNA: TGTGCCAGCAGCCTAGTAGCGGGGGGATTATACAATGAGCAGTTCTTC. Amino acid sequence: CASSLVAGGLYNEQFF.

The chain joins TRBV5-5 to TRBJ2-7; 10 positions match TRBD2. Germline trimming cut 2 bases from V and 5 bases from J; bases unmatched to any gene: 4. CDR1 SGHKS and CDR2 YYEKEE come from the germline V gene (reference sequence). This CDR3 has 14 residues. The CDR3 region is CASSFGTSAHEQYF. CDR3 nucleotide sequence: TGTGCCAGCAGCTTTGGGACTAGCGCCCACGAGCAGTACTTC.

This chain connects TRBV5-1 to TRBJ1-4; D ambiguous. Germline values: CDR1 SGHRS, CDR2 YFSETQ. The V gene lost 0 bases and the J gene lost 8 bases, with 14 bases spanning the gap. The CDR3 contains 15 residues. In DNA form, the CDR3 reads TGCGCCAGCAGCTTGGTGACAAACACAGAGGAAAAACTGTTTTTT. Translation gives CASSLVTNTEEKLFF. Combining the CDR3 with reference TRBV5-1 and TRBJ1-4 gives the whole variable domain KAGVTQTPRYLIKTRGQQVTLSCSPISGHRSVSWYQQTPGQGLQFLFEYFSETQRNKGNFPGRFSGRQFSNSRSEMNVSTLELGDSALYLCASSLVTNTEEKLFFGSGTQLSVL.

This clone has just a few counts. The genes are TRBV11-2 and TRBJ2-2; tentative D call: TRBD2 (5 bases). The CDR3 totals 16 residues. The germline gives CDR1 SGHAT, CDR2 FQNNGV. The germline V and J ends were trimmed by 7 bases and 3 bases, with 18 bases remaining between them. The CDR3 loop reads CASTTLVEGYTGELFF. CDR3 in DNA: TGTGCCAGCACCACTCTAGTTGAGGGATACACCGGGGAGCTGTTTTTT. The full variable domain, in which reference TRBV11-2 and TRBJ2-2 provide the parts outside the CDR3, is EAGVAQSPRYKIIEKRQSVAFWCNPISGHATLYWYQQILGQGPKLLIQFQNNGVVDDSQLPKDRFSAERLKGVDSTLKIQPAKLEDSAVYLCASTTLVEGYTGELFFGEGSRLTVL.

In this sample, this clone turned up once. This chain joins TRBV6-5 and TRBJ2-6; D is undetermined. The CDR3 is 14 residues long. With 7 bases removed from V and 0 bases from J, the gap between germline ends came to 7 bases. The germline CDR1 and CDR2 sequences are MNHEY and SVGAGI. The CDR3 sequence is CASMSSSGANVLTF. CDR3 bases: TGTGCCAGCATGTCCAGCTCTGGGGCCAACGTCCTGACTTTC.